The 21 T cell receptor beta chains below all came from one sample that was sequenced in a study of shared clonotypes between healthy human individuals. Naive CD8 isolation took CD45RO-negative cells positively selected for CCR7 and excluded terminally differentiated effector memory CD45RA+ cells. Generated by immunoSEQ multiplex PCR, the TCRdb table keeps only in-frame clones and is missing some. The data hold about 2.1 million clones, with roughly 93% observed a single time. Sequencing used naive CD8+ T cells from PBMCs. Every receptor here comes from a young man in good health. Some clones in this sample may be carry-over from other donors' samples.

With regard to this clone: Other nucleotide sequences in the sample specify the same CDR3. The CDR3 DNA sequence: TGTGCCAGTAGTATCCGGGCCGGGGCCAACGTCCTGACTTTC. This translates into CASSIRAGANVLTF. The rearrangement links TRBV19 to TRBJ2-6; no clear D. Germline V gene sequence: CDR1 LNHDA, CDR2 SQIVND (reference sequence). This CDR3 has 14 amino acids. Trimming cost V 3 bases and J 4 bases, with 7 bases left between them.

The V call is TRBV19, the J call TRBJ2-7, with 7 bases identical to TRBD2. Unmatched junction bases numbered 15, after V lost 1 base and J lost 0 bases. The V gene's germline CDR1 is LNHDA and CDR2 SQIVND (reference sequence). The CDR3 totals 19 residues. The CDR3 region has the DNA TGTGCCAGTAGTATAGTTAATCCCGCCCTAGCGGAACCCTCCTACGAGCAGTACTTC. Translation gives CASSIVNPALAEPSYEQYF.

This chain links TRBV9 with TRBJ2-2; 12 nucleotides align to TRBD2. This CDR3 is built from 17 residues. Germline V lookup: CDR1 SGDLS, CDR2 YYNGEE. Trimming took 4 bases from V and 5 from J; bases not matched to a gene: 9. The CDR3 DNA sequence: TGTGCCAGCAGCTCCGGACTAGCGGGATTGAGTACCGGGGAGCTGTTTTTT. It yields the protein CASSSGLAGLSTGELFF.

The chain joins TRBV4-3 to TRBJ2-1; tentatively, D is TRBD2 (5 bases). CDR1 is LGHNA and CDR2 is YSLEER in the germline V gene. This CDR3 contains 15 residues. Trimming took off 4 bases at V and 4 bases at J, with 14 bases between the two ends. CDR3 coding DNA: TGCGCCAGCAGCCCCCTGGGCGGGTCTTACAATGAGCAGTTCTTC. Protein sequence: CASSPLGGSYNEQFF.

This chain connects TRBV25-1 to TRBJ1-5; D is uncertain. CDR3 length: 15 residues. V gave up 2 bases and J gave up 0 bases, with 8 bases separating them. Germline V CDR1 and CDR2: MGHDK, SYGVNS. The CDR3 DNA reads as TGTGCCAGCAGTGAAAAGGGATATAGCAATCAGCCCCAGCATTTT. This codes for CASSEKGYSNQPQHF.

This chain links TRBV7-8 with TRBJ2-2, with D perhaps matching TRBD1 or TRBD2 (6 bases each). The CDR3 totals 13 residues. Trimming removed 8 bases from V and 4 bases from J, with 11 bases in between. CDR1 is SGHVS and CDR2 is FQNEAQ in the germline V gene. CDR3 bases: TGTGCCAGCTGGAGGGGGACCACCGGGGAGCTGTTTTTT. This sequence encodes CASWRGTTGELFF. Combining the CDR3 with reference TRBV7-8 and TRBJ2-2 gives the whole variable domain GAGVSQSPRYKVAKRGQDVALRCDPISGHVSLFWYQQALGQGPEFLTYFQNEAQLDKSGLPSDRFFAERPEGSVSTLKIQRTQQEDSAVYLCASWRGTTGELFFGEGSRLTVL.

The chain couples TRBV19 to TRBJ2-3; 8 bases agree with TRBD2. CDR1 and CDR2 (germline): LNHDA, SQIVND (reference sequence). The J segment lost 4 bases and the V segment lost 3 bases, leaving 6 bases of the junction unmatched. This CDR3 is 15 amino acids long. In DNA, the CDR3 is TGTGCCAGTAGTATGCGGGGGGCGCGGTCAGATACGCAGTATTTT. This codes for CASSMRGARSDTQYF.

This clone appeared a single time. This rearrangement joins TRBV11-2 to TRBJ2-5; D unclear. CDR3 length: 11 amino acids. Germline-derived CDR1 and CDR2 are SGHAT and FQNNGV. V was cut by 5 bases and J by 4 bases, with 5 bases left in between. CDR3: CASSRSETQYF. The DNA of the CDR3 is TGTGCCAGCAGCCGCTCAGAGACCCAGTACTTC.

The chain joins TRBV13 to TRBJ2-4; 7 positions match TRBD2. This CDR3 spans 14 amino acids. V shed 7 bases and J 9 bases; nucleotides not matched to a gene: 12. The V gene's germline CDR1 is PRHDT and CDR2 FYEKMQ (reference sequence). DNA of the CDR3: TGTGCCAGCACCTATGGACGGACTAGGAGCATTCAGTACTTC. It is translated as CASTYGRTRSIQYF.

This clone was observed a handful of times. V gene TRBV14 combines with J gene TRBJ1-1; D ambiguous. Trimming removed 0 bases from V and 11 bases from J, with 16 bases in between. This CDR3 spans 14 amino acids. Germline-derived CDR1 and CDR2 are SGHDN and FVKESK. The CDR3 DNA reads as TGTGCCAGCAGCCAAGAAGTGGCTCGGGATGACGCTTTCTTT. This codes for CASSQEVARDDAFF.

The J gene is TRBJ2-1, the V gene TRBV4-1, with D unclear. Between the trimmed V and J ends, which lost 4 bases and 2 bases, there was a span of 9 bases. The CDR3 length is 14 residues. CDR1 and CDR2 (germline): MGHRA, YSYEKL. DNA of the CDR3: TGCGCCAGCAGCCTTCGTGGGGCCTACAATGAGCAGTTCTTC. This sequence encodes CASSLRGAYNEQFF.

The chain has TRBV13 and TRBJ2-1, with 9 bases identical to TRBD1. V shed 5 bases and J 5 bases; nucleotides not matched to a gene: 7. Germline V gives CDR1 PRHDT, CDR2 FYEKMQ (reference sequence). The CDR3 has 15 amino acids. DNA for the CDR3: TGTGCCAGCAGCCCCAGGGGACAGGGCGACAATGAGCAGTTCTTC. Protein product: CASSPRGQGDNEQFF.

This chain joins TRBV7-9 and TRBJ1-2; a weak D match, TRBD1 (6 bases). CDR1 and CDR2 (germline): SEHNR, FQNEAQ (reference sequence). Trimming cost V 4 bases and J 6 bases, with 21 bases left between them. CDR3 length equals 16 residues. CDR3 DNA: TGTGCCAGCAGCTCGGGGGGCACGCAGGGTACCCATGGCTACACCTTC. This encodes CASSSGGTQGTHGYTF.

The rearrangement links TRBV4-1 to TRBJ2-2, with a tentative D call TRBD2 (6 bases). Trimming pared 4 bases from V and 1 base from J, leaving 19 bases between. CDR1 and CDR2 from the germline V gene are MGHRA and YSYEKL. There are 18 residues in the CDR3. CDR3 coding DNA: TGCGCCAGCAGCCCCCTCGAGGACTATCATTTGAACACCGGGGAGCTGTTTTTT. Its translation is CASSPLEDYHLNTGELFF.

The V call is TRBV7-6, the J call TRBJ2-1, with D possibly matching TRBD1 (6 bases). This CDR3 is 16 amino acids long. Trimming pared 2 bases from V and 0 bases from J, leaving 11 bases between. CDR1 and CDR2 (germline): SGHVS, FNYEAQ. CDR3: CASSLYIGGSYNEQFF. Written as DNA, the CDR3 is TGTGCCAGCAGCTTATACATAGGGGGCTCCTACAATGAGCAGTTCTTC.

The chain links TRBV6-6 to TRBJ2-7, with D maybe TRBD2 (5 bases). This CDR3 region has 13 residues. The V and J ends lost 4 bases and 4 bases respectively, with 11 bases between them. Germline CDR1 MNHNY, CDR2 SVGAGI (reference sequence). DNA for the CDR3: TGTGCCAGCAGTTCTGTGACTATATACGAGCAGTACTTC. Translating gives CASSSVTIYEQYF.

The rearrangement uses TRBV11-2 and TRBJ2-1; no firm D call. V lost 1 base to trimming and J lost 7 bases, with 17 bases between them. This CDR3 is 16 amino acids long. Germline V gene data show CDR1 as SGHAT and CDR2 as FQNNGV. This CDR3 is CASSLVTASWLNEQFF. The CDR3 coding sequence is TGTGCCAGCAGCTTAGTTACGGCTAGTTGGTTAAATGAGCAGTTCTTC.

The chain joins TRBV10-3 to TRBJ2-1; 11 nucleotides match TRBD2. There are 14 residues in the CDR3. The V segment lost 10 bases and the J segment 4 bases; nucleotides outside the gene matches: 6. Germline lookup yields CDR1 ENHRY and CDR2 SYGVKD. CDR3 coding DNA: TGTGCCACCAAAGGGACTAGCGGTTACAATGAGCAGTTCTTC. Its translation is CATKGTSGYNEQFF.

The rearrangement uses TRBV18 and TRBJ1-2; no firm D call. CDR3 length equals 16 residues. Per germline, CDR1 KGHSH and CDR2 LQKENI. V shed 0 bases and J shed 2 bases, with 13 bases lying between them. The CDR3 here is CASSPPTWERNYGYTF. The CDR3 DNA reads TGTGCCAGCTCACCACCGACCTGGGAACGAAACTATGGCTACACCTTC. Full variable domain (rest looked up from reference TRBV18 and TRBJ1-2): NAGVMQNPRHLVRRRGQEARLRCSPMKGHSHVYWYRQLPEEGLKFMVYLQKENIIDESGMPKERFSAEFPKEGPSILRIQQVVRGDSAAYFCASSPPTWERNYGYTFGSGTRLTVV.

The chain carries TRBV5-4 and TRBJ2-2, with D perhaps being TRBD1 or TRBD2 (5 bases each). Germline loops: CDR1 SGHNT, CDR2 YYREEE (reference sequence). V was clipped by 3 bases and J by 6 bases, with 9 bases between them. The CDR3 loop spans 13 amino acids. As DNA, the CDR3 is TGTGCCAGCAGCTGGGGGATTTCCGGGGAGCTGTTTTTT. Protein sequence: CASSWGISGELFF.

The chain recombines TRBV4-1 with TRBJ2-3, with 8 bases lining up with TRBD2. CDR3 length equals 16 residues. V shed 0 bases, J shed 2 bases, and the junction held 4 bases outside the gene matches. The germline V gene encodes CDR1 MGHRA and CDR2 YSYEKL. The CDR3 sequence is CASSQDTSGFTDTQYF. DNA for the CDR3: TGCGCCAGCAGCCAAGATACTAGCGGTTTCACAGATACGCAGTATTTT.